This T cell receptor beta chain was retrieved from a study of T cells after yellow fever vaccination. The overall study: Low-cell-number fractions were prepared with SMART-Seq v4 Ultra Low Input. Study-wide results and limits: Booster samples showed a return of most primary-vaccination clones (around 96% CD4, 85% to 90% CD8). Abundant clonotypes from the bulk population could have been carried over as contaminants into FACS-sorted repertoires.

Trimming shortened V by 2 bases and J by 2 bases, and 13 bases separated the two germline ends. The germline V gene encodes CDR1 ENHRY and CDR2 SYGVKD. CDR3 length equals 16 residues. MiXCR, run by TCRdb on the 5' RACE reads, gives a single entry per CDR3 protein. Here the sample spans roughly 62,000 distinct CDR3 sequences, 7.1% being singletons. This clonotype was recorded at least ten times. The antigen is not known. The sample was CD8+ T cells sorted from PBMCs, taken on the day of the first yellow fever vaccination. This receptor was taken from a man aged 18 to 29 who received the YFV17D yellow fever vaccine. The genes are TRBV10-3 and TRBJ1-5, with unresolved D. In nucleotides, the CDR3 is TGTGCCATCAGTGAGGGCCCGGGCCAGGGCAATCAGCCCCAGCATTTT. Its translation is CAISEGPGQGNQPQHF.